The rows below give T cell receptor beta chains drawn from one sample of a study of molecular identifiers for immune sequencing clone quantification. TCRdb called the PCR reads again in MiXCR, with one record for every CDR3 protein. The sample contains hundreds of thousands of distinct CDR3 sequences, approximately 20% of which appear only once. The sequenced material came from naive CD8+ T cells from blood, with Jurkat cell RNA spiked in. The receptors were sampled from a human donor in good health. Some libraries in this study had Jurkat cell RNA spiked in. CDR3s include the opening cysteine and the closing phenylalanine or tryptophan. The D gene is left open where the match is weak. Clone size, where shown, is once, few, many, or a class for clones that have expanded.

size	V	D	J	DNA	CDR3
many	TRBV4-1	.	TRBJ2-3	TGCGCCACCCACTACGGGGAAGGTACGCAGTATTTT	CATHYGEGTQYF
few	TRBV12-3/TRBV12-4	.	TRBJ2-5	TGTGCCAGCAGTTTTGAGACCGGGAACACAGAAGAGACCCAGTACTTC	CASSFETGNTEETQYF
many	TRBV5-5	.	TRBJ2-3	TGTGCCAGCAGCCGGGGGGCAGGGGGCTTCACAGATACGCAGTATTTT	CASSRGAGGFTDTQYF
many	TRBV19	.	TRBJ2-7	TGTGCCAGTAGCACCACGTTGGCGGGGGCCCTGACCTACGAGCAGTACTTC	CASSTTLAGALTYEQYF
few	TRBV13	TRBD1	TRBJ2-7	TGTGCCAGCAGCCCTCGGTCAAGACAGGGGTTGTGGGAGCAGTACTTC	CASSPRSRQGLWEQYF
many	TRBV19	.	TRBJ2-7	TGTGCCAGTAGTCCCGACCAAACAGGACAGACCTACGAGCAGTACTTC	CASSPDQTGQTYEQYF
.	TRBV9	TRBD1	TRBJ2-3	TGTGCCAGCAGCGTAAGACAGGGGGGTAGCACAGATACGCAGTATTTT	CASSVRQGGSTDTQYF
.	TRBV4-3	.	TRBJ1-1	TGCGCCAGCAGCCTCGAAAGAGGGTACGGTGAAGCTTTCTTT	CASSLERGYGEAFF
many	TRBV30	TRBD2	TRBJ2-1	TGTGCCTGGAGTAGCGGGAGTTCGAATGAGCAGTTCTTC	CAWSSGSSNEQFF
.	TRBV6-1	TRBD1	TRBJ2-2	TGTGCCAGCGCCTGGGACAGAAAGAACACCGGGGAGCTGTTTTTT	CASAWDRKNTGELFF
many	TRBV19	TRBD2	TRBJ2-5	TGTGCCAGTAGTTCCCGGACTAGCGGTACCCTCGGTATGGCCCAGTACTTC	CASSSRTSGTLGMAQYF
.	TRBV28	.	TRBJ2-7	TGTGCCAGCAGTTGTGGACAAACCTACGAGCAGTACTTC	CASSCGQTYEQYF
few	TRBV9	.	TRBJ1-1	TGTGCCAGCAGCCCTCCCGAAGGGAACACTGAAGCTTTCTTT	CASSPPEGNTEAFF
.	TRBV6-1	.	TRBJ1-1	TGTGCCAGCAGTGAAGTGAGAGGAAACACTGAAGCTTTCTTT	CASSEVRGNTEAFF
many	TRBV4-3	.	TRBJ1-3	TGCGCCAGCAGCCAAGACAGGATCTCTGGAAACACCATATATTTT	CASSQDRISGNTIYF
many	TRBV6-1	.	TRBJ2-7	TGTGCCAGCAGTGAAGGCCGGTCCCCCGTCTACGAGCAGTACTTC	CASSEGRSPVYEQYF
few	TRBV6-5	.	TRBJ2-2	TGTGCCAGCGGAGCTAGGTCCGGGGAGCTGTTTTTT	CASGARSGELFF
many	TRBV2	.	TRBJ1-1	TGTGCCAGCATCACACCGTTGAACACTGAAGCTTTCTTT	CASITPLNTEAFF
.	TRBV6-1	.	TRBJ1-1	TGTGCCAGCATTGGGGCATGGGACACTGAAGCTTTCTTT	CASIGAWDTEAFF
few	TRBV19	TRBD2	TRBJ2-5	TGTGCCAGCAGGACTAGCGGGGAAGAGACCCAGTACTTC	CASRTSGEETQYF
.	TRBV28	TRBD2	TRBJ2-7	TGTGCCGGCAGCCCGGGACTATACTACGAGCAGTACTTC	CAGSPGLYYEQYF
.	TRBV7-9	.	TRBJ2-5	TGTGTCAGCAGCTTAATTACAACGCCGCAAGAGACCCAGTACTTC	CVSSLITTPQETQYF
.	TRBV12-2	.	TRBJ2-5	TGTGCAAGTCGCTTAGTTTTGTACCAAGAGACCCAGTACTTC	CASRLVLYQETQYF
many	TRBV4-1	TRBD2	TRBJ2-3	TGCGCCAGCAGCCAAGAGCTAGCGGGAGGCACAGATACGCAGTATTTT	CASSQELAGGTDTQYF
.	TRBV9	.	TRBJ2-7	TGTGCCAGCAGCGGATACTTGGGCCACGAGCAGTACTTC	CASSGYLGHEQYF
many	TRBV19	.	TRBJ2-7	TGTGCCAGTAGTATCAAGGCGGGAGAGCAGTACTTC	CASSIKAGEQYF